A selection of T cell receptor beta chains follows, all from one sample in a study of CD8+CD57+ T cells in acquired aplastic anemia. One entry per CDR3 protein, called by TCRdb with MiXCR from the reads. Among 150,000 or so distinct CDR3 sequences listed, 50% to 75% were seen once. Sequenced input: sorted CD4+, CD8+, or CD8+CD57+ T cells (not recorded which) from PBMCs. Receptor source: a human donor in good health. Each CDR3 is given with its conserved first and last residue. Fields, in order: V gene, D gene, J gene, CDR3 DNA, CDR3 protein. The D gene is left open where the match is weak.

V: TRBV3-1
D: TRBD1
J: TRBJ2-7
DNA: TGTGCCAGCAGCCAACCGGGACAGTTTTACGAGCAGTACTTC
CDR3: CASSQPGQFYEQYF

V: TRBV29-1
D: .
J: TRBJ2-7
DNA: TGCAGCGTTGTGGACATCGAGACCTACGAGCAGTACTTC
CDR3: CSVVDIETYEQYF

V: TRBV5-1
D: .
J: TRBJ1-2
DNA: TGCGCCAGCAGCTTGGGGGTCGGGGTTTATGGCTACACCTTC
CDR3: CASSLGVGVYGYTF

V: TRBV12-3/TRBV12-4
D: .
J: TRBJ1-1
DNA: TGTGCCAGCGGGACCACAGGACGTAACACTGAAGCTTTCTTT
CDR3: CASGTTGRNTEAFF

V: TRBV7-8
D: .
J: TRBJ2-6
DNA: TGTGCCAGCAGCTTAGCCCAGAGCAACGTCCTGACTTTC
CDR3: CASSLAQSNVLTF

V: TRBV5-1
D: .
J: TRBJ2-7
DNA: TGCGCCAGCAGGGCGGACGTCTCCTACGAGCAGTACTTC
CDR3: CASRADVSYEQYF

V: TRBV24-1
D: .
J: TRBJ1-5
DNA: TGTGCCACCAGTGAGGCCGGTGGACAGCCCCAGCATTTT
CDR3: CATSEAGGQPQHF

V: TRBV29-1
D: .
J: TRBJ1-6
DNA: TGCAGCGCTCGGGAGGGCGGGGGAAATTCACCCCTCCACTTT
CDR3: CSAREGGGNSPLHF

V: TRBV24-1
D: TRBD2
J: TRBJ2-1
DNA: TGTGCCACCAGTGATTTGCTTAGTAGCGGGTCGTACAATGAGCAGTTCTTC
CDR3: CATSDLLSSGSYNEQFF

V: TRBV7-8
D: .
J: TRBJ1-3
DNA: TGTGCCAGCACCCGAGGTGGAGGAAACACCATATATTTT
CDR3: CASTRGGGNTIYF

V: TRBV20-1
D: TRBD1
J: TRBJ1-1
DNA: TGCAGTGCTTTCCGGGACAGGGACACTGAAGCTTTCTTT
CDR3: CSAFRDRDTEAFF

V: TRBV25-1
D: TRBD1
J: TRBJ1-4
DNA: TGTGCCAGCAGTGGTCCCGGGACAGGGGGCAGGGGTGAAAAACTGTTTTTT
CDR3: CASSGPGTGGRGEKLFF

V: TRBV7-9
D: .
J: TRBJ2-1
DNA: TGTGCCAGCAGCTTTCCGGGTGACAATGAGCAGTTCTTC
CDR3: CASSFPGDNEQFF

V: TRBV7-9
D: .
J: TRBJ2-1
DNA: TGTGCTAGCAGCCTGGGCGGGGTCTCCTACAATGAGCAGTTCTTC
CDR3: CASSLGGVSYNEQFF

V: TRBV2
D: TRBD2
J: TRBJ2-3
DNA: TGTGCCAGCAGGAGACTAGCGGGGGGTTCCGCAGATACGCAGTATTTT
CDR3: CASRRLAGGSADTQYF

V: TRBV29-1
D: TRBD1
J: TRBJ1-1
DNA: TGCAGCTACATGGGGACAGGGAACACTGAAGCTTTCTTT
CDR3: CSYMGTGNTEAFF

V: TRBV7-9
D: .
J: TRBJ1-2
DNA: TGTGCCAGCAGCGATCGGGACGCATACTCCCCTAACTATGGCTACACCTTC
CDR3: CASSDRDAYSPNYGYTF

V: TRBV7-9
D: TRBD2
J: TRBJ2-7
DNA: TGTGCCAGCAGCCGGACTAGCGGTTACTACGAGCAGTACTTC
CDR3: CASSRTSGYYEQYF

V: TRBV19
D: .
J: TRBJ1-4
DNA: TGTGCCAGTAGTTCCCCAGGGGACAATGAAAAACTGTTTTTT
CDR3: CASSSPGDNEKLFF

V: TRBV7-9
D: TRBD1
J: TRBJ2-1
DNA: TGTGCCAGCAGCCGTGGAGAGGGGGCGAATGAGCAGTTCTTC
CDR3: CASSRGEGANEQFF

V: TRBV9
D: .
J: TRBJ2-3
DNA: TGTGCCAGCAGCGTAGCGTGGCTAGCGCTCACAGATACGCAGTATTTT
CDR3: CASSVAWLALTDTQYF

V: TRBV20-1
D: TRBD1
J: TRBJ2-7
DNA: TGCAGTGCTAGAGGGGGACAGTCCTACGAGCAGTACTTC
CDR3: CSARGGQSYEQYF